This T cell receptor (beta chain) appears in the sequencing data of a study of T cell responses to AZD1222 COVID-19 vaccine. Researchers grouped second doses given at about 4 or about 12 weeks into one pool. To note about this clone: Its target is not known.

Study-wide results and limits: Vaccine-associated CD4 TCRs ranged over spike, dominating at 160-218 and 743-854. Possibly, clonal diversity was underestimated; donors were largely white British and included more females. Only a handful of people who got AZD1222 tested seropositive at baseline.

Clones were sequenced by immunoSEQ multiplex PCR, and TCRdb holds only the in-frame ones, with some missing. This sample carries 120,000 to 150,000 clones, 91% of them seen once, and the ten largest clones take over 3%. Trimming removed 3 bases at V and 4 bases at J, with 9 bases between. The CDR3 sequence is 13 residues long. Germline V gives CDR1 SNHLY, CDR2 FYNNEI. The TCR sequence derives from an adult who received the AZD1222 COVID-19 vaccine. The V call is TRBV2, the J call TRBJ1-2; D is unresolved. The sample consisted of peripheral blood, taken 28 days after the second AZD1222 dose. The CDR3 region has the DNA TGTGCCAGCAGTGACCTGGGCGGCTATGGCTACACCTTC. Amino acid sequence: CASSDLGGYGYTF.